The T cell receptor (beta chain) described here comes from a study of T cell changes during pregnancy in multiple sclerosis. A single count supports this clone. Only in-frame clones appear in the TCRdb table, and some are missing; sequencing was by immunoSEQ multiplex PCR. The data hold roughly 57,000 clones, with roughly nine tenths observed a single time. The CDR3 runs to 12 residues. Germline loops: CDR1 SGDLS, CDR2 YYNGEE. The ends were cut back, 0 bases at V and 5 bases at J, with 5 bases in the middle. The material was peripheral blood, obtained in the first trimester of pregnancy. The clonotype originates from a female donor with multiple sclerosis, enrolled in a pregnancy study. The V and J genes are TRBV9 and TRBJ2-5; D is perhaps TRBD1 (5 bases). The chain's CDR3 is CASSVEGETQYF. The CDR3 region has the DNA TGTGCCAGCAGCGTAGAGGGGGAGACCCAGTACTTC.